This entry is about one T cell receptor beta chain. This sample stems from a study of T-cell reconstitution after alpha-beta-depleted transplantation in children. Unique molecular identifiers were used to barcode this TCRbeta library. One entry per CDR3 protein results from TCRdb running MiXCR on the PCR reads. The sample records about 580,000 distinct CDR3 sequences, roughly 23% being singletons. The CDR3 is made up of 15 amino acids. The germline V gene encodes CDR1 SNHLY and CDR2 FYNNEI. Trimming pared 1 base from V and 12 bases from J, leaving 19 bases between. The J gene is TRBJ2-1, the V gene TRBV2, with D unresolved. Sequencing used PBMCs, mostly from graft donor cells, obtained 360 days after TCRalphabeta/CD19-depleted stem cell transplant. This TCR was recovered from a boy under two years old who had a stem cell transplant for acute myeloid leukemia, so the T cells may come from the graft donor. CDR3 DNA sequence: TGTGCCAGCAGTGAAGGAAGTTGGGCAAAAAGAGTGCAGTTCTTC. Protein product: CASSEGSWAKRVQFF.